This entry features one T cell receptor beta chain sequence. Its specificity is unknown. The record originates from a study of T cell responses to AZD1222 COVID-19 vaccine. The CDR3 is made up of 13 amino acids. Germline loops: CDR1 LNHDA, CDR2 SQIVND (reference sequence). The V gene lost 7 bases and the J gene lost 6 bases, with 15 bases spanning the gap. Profiling relied on immunoSEQ multiplex PCR, and the TCRdb table lists in-frame clones only, not all of them. In the table there are 90,000 to 110,000 clones, 80% to 90% of which are singletons. Study results and caveats: Donors were largely white British and mainly female; clonal diversity was possibly underestimated. Sampling that yielded the repertoires occurred only after the peak T cell response. Only a handful of AZD1222 recipients were seropositive at baseline. Reports say nearly half of spike-specific TCRs go after unmutated variant regions.

The TCR sequence derives from an adult who received the AZD1222 COVID-19 vaccine. The genes are TRBV19 and TRBJ1-1, with a tentative D call TRBD1 (6 bases). Sequenced material: peripheral blood, taken 28 days after the second AZD1222 dose. CDR3 coding DNA: TGTGCCAGTAAACAGGGAAGGTGGGCTGAAGCTTTCTTT. Translation gives CASKQGRWAEAFF.